This T cell receptor beta chain was obtained from a study of identical twins. Whole-study results and caveats: Out-of-frame alpha sequences common to twins were enriched for low generation probability. The models gave estimates that fell short of the out-of-frame TCR alpha sharing seen in monozygotic twins. With beta out-of-frame sequences, excess sharing by twins was weaker.

TCRdb used MiXCR to reprocess the 5' RACE reads, holding one entry per CDR3 protein. The sample lists roughly 690,000 distinct CDR3 sequences, over 20% seen once, with about 4.3% in the top ten. The junction had 7 bases not matched to a gene; V was cut back by 6 bases and J by 4 bases. CDR3 length: 15 amino acids. Germline V lookup: CDR1 MNHEY, CDR2 SVGEGT. This clonotype showed up many times. The antigen remains undetermined. These data were also filed under a second study, of T cells expressing NK-cell markers. As that study records: T cells sorted in several experiments were restricted to alpha-beta TCR T cells by an anti-gamma-delta TCR antibody.

The chain employs TRBV6-2 or TRBV6-3 and TRBJ2-3, with 10 bases lining up with TRBD1. Sequenced sample: PBMCs. The TCR was taken from a woman aged 18-29 years in good health. The CDR3 protein is CASSRDRGSADTQYF. The CDR3 nucleotides are TGTGCCAGCAGCAGGGACAGGGGATCCGCAGATACGCAGTATTTT.